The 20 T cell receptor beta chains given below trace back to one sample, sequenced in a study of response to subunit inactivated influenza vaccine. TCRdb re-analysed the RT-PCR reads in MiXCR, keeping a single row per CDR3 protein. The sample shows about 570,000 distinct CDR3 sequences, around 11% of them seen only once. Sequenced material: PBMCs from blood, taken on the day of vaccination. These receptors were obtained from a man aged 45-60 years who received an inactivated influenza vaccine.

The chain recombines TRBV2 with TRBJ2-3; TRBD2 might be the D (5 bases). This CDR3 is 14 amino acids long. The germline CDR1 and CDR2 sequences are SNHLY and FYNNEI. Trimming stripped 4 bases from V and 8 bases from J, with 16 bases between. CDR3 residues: CASSVGSAMGTQYF. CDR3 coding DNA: TGTGCCAGCAGTGTTGGTAGCGCCATGGGTACGCAGTATTTT.

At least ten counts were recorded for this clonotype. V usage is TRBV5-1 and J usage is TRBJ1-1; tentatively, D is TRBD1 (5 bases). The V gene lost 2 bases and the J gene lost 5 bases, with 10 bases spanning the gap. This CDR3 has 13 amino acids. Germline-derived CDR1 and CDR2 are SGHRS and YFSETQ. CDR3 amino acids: CASSFGGDTEAFF. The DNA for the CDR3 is TGCGCCAGCAGCTTCGGGGGGGATACTGAAGCTTTCTTT.

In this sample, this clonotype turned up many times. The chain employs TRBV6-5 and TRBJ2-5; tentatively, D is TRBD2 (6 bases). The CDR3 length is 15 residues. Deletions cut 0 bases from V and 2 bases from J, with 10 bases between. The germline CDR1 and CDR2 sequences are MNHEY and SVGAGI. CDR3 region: CASSYSEGIQETQYF. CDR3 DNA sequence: TGTGCCAGCAGTTACTCGGAGGGTATACAAGAGACCCAGTACTTC.

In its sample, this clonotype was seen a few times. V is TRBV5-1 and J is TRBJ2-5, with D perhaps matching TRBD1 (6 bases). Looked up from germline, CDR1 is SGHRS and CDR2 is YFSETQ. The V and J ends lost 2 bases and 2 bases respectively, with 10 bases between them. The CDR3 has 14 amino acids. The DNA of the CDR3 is TGCGCCAGCAGCTTAACAGGGCCACAAGAGACCCAGTACTTC. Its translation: CASSLTGPQETQYF.

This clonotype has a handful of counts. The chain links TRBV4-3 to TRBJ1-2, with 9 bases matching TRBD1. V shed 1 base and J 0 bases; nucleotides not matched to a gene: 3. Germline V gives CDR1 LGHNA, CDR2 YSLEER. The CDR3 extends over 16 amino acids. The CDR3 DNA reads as TGCGCCAGCAGCCAAGCGGACAGGGGCACTAACTATGGCTACACCTTC. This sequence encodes CASSQADRGTNYGYTF.

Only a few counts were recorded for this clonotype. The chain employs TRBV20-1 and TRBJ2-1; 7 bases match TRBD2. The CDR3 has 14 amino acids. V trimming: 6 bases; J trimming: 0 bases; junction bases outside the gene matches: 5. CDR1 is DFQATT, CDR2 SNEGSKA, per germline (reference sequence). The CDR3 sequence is CSAKGLDSYNEQFF. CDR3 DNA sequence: TGCAGTGCAAAAGGACTAGACTCCTACAATGAGCAGTTCTTC.

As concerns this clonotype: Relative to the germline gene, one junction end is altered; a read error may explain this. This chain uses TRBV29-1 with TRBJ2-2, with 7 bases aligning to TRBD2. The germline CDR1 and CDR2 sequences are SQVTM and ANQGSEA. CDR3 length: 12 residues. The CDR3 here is CSGGEGAGELSF. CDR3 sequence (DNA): TGCAGCGGAGGGGAGGGCGCCGGGGAGCTGTCTTTT.

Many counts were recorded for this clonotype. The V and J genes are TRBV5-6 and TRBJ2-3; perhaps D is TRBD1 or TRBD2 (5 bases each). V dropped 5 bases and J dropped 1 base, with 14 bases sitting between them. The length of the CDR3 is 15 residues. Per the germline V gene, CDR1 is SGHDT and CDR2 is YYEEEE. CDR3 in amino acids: CASRMRTGRTDTQYF. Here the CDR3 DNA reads TGTGCCAGCAGAATGCGAACGGGACGCACAGATACGCAGTATTTT.

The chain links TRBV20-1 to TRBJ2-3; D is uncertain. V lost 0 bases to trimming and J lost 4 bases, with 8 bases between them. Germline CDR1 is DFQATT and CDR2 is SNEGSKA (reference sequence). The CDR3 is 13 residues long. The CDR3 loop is CSAREPGPDTQYF. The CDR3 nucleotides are TGCAGTGCTAGAGAGCCTGGCCCAGATACGCAGTATTTT.

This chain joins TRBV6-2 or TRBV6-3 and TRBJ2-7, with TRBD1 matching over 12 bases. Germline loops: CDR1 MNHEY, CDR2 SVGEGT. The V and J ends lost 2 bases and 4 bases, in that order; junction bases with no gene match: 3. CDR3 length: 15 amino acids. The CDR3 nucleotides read TGTGCCAGCAGTTACGGGGGACAGGGGGCTTACGAGCAGTACTTC. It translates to CASSYGGQGAYEQYF.

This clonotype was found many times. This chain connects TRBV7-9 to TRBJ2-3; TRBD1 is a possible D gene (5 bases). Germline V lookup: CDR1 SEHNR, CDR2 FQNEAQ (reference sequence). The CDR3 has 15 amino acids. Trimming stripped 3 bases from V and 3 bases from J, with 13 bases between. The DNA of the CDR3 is TGTGCCAGCAGCTTCTTGGCAGGGCCAACAGATACGCAGTATTTT. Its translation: CASSFLAGPTDTQYF.

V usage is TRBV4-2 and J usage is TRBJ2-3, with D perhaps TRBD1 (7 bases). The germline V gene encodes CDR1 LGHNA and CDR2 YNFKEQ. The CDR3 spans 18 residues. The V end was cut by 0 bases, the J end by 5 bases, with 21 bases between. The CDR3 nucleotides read TGTGCCAGCAGCCAAGAGGGAACAGGGGAGGCGGTCCAAGATACGCAGTATTTT. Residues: CASSQEGTGEAVQDTQYF.

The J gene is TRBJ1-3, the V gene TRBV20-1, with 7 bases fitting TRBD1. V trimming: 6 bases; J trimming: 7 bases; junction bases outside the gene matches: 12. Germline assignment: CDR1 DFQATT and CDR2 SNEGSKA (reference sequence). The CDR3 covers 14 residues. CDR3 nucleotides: TGCAGTGCCGTCCGGGACAGCGGAGGGAACACCATATATTTT. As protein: CSAVRDSGGNTIYF.

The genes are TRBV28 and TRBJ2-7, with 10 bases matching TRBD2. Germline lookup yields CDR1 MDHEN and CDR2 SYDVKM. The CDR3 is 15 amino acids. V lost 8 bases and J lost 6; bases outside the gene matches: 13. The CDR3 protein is CASHEGLAGGGEQYF. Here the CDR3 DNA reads TGTGCCAGCCATGAGGGATTAGCGGGAGGCGGCGAGCAGTACTTC.

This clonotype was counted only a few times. CDR3 protein: CASSFPDPFNEQFF. CDR3 sequence (DNA): TGCGCCAGCAGCTTCCCCGACCCTTTCAATGAGCAGTTCTTC. This chain joins TRBV5-1 and TRBJ2-1; the D is unclear. This CDR3 has 14 residues. V lost 2 bases and J lost 6, with 12 bases in between. The germline CDR1 and CDR2 sequences are SGHRS and YFSETQ.

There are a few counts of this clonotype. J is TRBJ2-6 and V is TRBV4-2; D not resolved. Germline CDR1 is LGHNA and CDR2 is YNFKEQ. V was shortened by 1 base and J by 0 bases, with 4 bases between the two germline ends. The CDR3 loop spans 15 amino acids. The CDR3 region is CASSQVGSGANVLTF. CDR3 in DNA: TGTGCCAGCAGCCAAGTAGGCTCTGGGGCCAACGTCCTGACTTTC.

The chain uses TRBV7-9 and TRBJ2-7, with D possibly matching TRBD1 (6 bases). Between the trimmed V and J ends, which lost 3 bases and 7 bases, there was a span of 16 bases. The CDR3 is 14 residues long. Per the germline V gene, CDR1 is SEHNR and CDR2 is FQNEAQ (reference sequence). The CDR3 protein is CASSLAGAVREQYF. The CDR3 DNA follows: TGTGCCAGCAGCTTGGCAGGGGCTGTCCGAGAGCAGTACTTC.

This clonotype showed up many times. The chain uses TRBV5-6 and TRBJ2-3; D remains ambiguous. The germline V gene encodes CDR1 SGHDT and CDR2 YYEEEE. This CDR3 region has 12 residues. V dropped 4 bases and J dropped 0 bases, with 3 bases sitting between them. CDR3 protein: CASSVSTDTQYF. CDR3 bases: TGTGCCAGCAGCGTCAGCACAGATACGCAGTATTTT.

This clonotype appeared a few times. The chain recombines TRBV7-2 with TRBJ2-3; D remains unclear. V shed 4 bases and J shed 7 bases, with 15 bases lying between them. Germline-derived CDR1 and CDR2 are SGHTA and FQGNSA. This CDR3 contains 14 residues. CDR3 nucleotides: TGTGCCAGCAGCTCCCAGAGCCAAATAAATACGCAGTATTTT. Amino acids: CASSSQSQINTQYF.

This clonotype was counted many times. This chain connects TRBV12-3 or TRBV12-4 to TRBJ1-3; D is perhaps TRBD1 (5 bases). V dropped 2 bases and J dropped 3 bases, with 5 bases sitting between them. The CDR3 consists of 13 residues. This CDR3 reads CASSLQGGNTIYF. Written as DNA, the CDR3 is TGTGCCAGCAGTTTACAGGGTGGAAACACCATATATTTT.